This TCR beta chain was profiled in a study of shared clonotypes between healthy human individuals. Study information: Researchers assigned three CD4 naive, three CD4 memory, two CD8 naive and one CD8 memory plate to each donor.

Trimming cost V 0 bases and J 7 bases, with 7 bases left between them. The CDR3 is 12 amino acids. CDR1 is SGHNT, CDR2 YYREEE, per germline (reference sequence). TCRdb's copy holds only in-frame clones and misses some; the assay was immunoSEQ multiplex PCR. The repertoire has nearly 2 million clones, about 95% of them found once; the top ten carry more than 0.9%. Selected positively for CCR7 and CD45RO-negative, naive CD8 cells excluded terminally differentiated effector memory CD45RA+ cells. The chain carries TRBV5-4 and TRBJ1-1, with a tentative D call TRBD1 (6 bases). Sequences were obtained from naive CD8+ T cells sorted from blood. The TCR comes from a man between 18 and 35 years old in good health. The CDR3 loop is CASSLGTVEAFF. The CDR3 DNA reads TGTGCCAGCAGCTTGGGGACAGTTGAAGCTTTCTTT.